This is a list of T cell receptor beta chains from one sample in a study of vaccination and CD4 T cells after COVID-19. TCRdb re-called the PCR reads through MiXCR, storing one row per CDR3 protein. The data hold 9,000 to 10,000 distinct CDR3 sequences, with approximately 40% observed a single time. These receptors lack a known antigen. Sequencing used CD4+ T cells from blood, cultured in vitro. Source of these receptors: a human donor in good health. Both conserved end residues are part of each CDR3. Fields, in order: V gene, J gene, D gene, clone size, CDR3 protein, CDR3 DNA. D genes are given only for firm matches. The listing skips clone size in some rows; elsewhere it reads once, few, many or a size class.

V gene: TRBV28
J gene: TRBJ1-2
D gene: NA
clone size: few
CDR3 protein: CASSSPWGLGYTF
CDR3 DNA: TGTGCCAGCAGCTCCCCATGGGGGTTGGGCTACACCTTC

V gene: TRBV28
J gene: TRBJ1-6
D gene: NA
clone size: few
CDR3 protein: CASNDGGFVSPLHF
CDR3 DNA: TGTGCCAGCAACGACGGGGGGTTCGTTTCACCCCTCCACTTT

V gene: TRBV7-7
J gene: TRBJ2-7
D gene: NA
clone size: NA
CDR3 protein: CASSPAGSSYEQYF
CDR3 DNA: TGTGCCAGCAGCCCGGCGGGGAGCTCCTACGAGCAGTACTTC

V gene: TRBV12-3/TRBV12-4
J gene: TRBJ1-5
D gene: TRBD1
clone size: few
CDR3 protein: CASRLGQVTQPQHF
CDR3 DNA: TGTGCCAGCAGACTCGGACAGGTTACTCAGCCCCAGCATTTT

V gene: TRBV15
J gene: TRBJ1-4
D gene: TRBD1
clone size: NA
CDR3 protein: CATSRDRQGSNEKLFF
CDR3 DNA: TGTGCCACCAGCAGAGATCGACAGGGATCTAATGAAAAACTGTTTTTT

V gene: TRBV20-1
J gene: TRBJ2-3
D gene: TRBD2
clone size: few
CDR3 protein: CSAMTTSGGTDTQYF
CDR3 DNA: TGCAGTGCTATGACGACTAGCGGGGGGACAGATACGCAGTATTTT

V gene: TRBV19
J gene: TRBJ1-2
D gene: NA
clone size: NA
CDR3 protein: CASSRPGQLNYGYTF
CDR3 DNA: TGTGCCAGTAGTCGCCCCGGACAGCTGAACTATGGCTACACCTTC

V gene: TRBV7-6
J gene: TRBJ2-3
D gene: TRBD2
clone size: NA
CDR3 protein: CASSAIRLASSTDTQYF
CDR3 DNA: TGTGCCAGCAGCGCCATACGACTAGCGTCTAGCACAGATACGCAGTATTTT

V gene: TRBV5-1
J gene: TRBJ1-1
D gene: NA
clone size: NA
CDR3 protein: CASSKTTVNTEAFF
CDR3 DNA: TGCGCCAGCAGCAAAACGACGGTGAACACTGAAGCTTTCTTT

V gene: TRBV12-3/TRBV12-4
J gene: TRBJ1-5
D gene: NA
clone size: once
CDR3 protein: CASRLGTPNQPQHF
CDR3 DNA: TGTGCCAGCAGGCTGGGGACACCCAATCAGCCCCAGCATTTT

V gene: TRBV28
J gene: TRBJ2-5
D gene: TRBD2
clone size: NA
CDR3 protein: CASSLNGLAGEGGMIRETQYF
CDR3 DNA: TGTGCCAGCAGTTTAAATGGACTAGCGGGAGAAGGCGGCATGATCAGAGAGACCCAGTACTTC

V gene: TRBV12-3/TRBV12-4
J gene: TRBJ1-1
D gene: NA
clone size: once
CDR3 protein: CASSARLTEAFF
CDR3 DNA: TGTGCCAGCAGTGCCCGGCTTACTGAAGCTTTCTTT

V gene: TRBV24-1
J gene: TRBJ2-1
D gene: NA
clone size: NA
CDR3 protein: CATSDSYSSSYNEQFF
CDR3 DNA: TGTGCCACCAGTGATTCCTACTCAAGCTCCTACAATGAGCAGTTCTTC

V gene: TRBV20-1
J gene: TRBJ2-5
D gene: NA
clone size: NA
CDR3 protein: CSARPQGRETQYF
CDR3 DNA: TGCAGTGCCCGCCCGCAGGGGCGAGAGACCCAGTACTTC

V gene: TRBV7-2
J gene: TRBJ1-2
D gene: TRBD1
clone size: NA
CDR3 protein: CASSFTGGGNYGYTF
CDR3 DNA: TGTGCCAGCAGCTTTACAGGGGGAGGTAACTATGGCTACACCTTC

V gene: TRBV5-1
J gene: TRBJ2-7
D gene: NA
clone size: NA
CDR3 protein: CASSLAVINHEQYF
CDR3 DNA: TGCGCCAGCAGCTTGGCCGTAATCAACCACGAGCAGTACTTC

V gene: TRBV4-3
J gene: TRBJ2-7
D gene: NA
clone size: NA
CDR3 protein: CASSRTWDRRTYEQYF
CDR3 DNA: TGCGCCAGCAGCCGAACCTGGGACCGAAGGACTTACGAGCAGTACTTC

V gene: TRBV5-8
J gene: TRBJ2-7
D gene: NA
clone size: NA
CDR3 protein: CASSRTQIYEQYF
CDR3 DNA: TGTGCCAGCAGCAGAACCCAAATCTACGAGCAGTACTTC

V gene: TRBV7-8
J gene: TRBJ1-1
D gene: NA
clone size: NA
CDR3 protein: CASSLRAAPQGNTEAFF
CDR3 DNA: TGTGCCAGCAGCTTACGCGCCGCCCCGCAAGGGAACACTGAAGCTTTCTTT

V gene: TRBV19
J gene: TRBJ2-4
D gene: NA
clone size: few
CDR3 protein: CARGRVPFGNIQYF
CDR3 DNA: TGTGCCAGGGGTCGAGTACCCTTCGGGAACATTCAGTACTTC

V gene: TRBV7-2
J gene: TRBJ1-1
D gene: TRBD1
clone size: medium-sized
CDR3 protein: CASRLDRDRITNTEAFF
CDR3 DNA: TGTGCCAGCAGACTCGACCGGGACAGGATTACGAACACTGAAGCTTTCTTT

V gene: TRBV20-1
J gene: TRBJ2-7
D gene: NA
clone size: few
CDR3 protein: CSARKYEQYF
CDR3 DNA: TGCAGTGCTAGAAAGTACGAGCAGTACTTC

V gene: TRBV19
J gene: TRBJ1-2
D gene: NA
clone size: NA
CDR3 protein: CASSTIFQRAEYGYTF
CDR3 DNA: TGTGCCAGTAGTACCATATTCCAGCGGGCAGAATATGGCTACACCTTC

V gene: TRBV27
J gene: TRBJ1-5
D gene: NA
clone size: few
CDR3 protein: CASSSRDSNQPQHF
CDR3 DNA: TGTGCCAGCAGTTCCAGGGATAGCAATCAGCCCCAGCATTTT

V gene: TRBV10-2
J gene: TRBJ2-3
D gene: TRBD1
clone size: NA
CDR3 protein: CASSEQGPTDTQYF
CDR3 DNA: TGCGCCAGCAGTGAACAGGGGCCCACAGATACGCAGTATTTT